Listed below are T cell receptor beta chains from one sample, sequenced in a study of blood T cells in healthy people across ages. TCRdb fed the 5' RACE reads into MiXCR, producing one record per CDR3 protein. Of 600,000 to 1,000,000 distinct CDR3 sequences listed, 55% to 70% are singletons. The sample comprised blood. The receptors come from a man aged 30 to 45 in good health. The CDR3 runs from the conserved cysteine through the conserved F or W. Fields, in order: J gene, V gene, clone size, D gene, CDR3 DNA, CDR3 protein. The D gene is left open where the match is weak. Where a row states a size, it is once, few, many or the class of an expanded clone; other rows omit it.

J: TRBJ2-7
V: TRBV3-1
size: NA
D: TRBD2
DNA: TGTGCCAGCAGCCAAGAATATCGTCTAGCGGTAGACGAGCAGTACTTC
CDR3: CASSQEYRLAVDEQYF

J: TRBJ2-3
V: TRBV20-1
size: NA
D: TRBD2
DNA: TGCAGTGCTAGAGATCTGCTAGCGGAAACGCAGTATTTT
CDR3: CSARDLLAETQYF

J: TRBJ2-1
V: TRBV27
size: NA
D: TRBD2
DNA: TGTGCCAGCAGTTTATACGGACTAGGAGTTTATGAGCAGTTCTTC
CDR3: CASSLYGLGVYEQFF

J: TRBJ2-3
V: TRBV6-5
size: few
D: TRBD2
DNA: TGTGCCAGCAGACGACTAGCGGGGAAGATAGAAGATACGCAGTATTTT
CDR3: CASRRLAGKIEDTQYF

J: TRBJ2-5
V: TRBV12-3/TRBV12-4
size: NA
D: NA
DNA: TGTGCCAGCAGTTTAGACTCTTCGGGGACCCAGTACTTC
CDR3: CASSLDSSGTQYF

J: TRBJ1-6
V: TRBV12-3/TRBV12-4
size: NA
D: TRBD1
DNA: TGTGCCAGCAGTTTGGCCGGGACAGGGACACCCCTCCACTTT
CDR3: CASSLAGTGTPLHF

J: TRBJ1-1
V: TRBV20-1
size: once
D: TRBD1
DNA: TGCAGTGCTAGAGATCGGCAGGGGGCGAGTTTTGAAGCTTTCTTT
CDR3: CSARDRQGASFEAFF

J: TRBJ2-7
V: TRBV20-1
size: NA
D: NA
DNA: TGCAGTGCTAGGGGCCGCAAGAGCTCCTACGAGCAGTACTTC
CDR3: CSARGRKSSYEQYF

J: TRBJ2-5
V: TRBV18
size: NA
D: TRBD1
DNA: TGTGCCAGCTCAGAGGGACAGTTAAAAGAGACCCAGTACTTC
CDR3: CASSEGQLKETQYF

J: TRBJ1-6
V: TRBV20-1
size: NA
D: NA
DNA: TGCAGTGCCCCAGGGGAGGTAGCCGGACCCCTAAGCTCCTATAATTCACCCCTCCACTTT
CDR3: CSAPGEVAGPLSSYNSPLHF

J: TRBJ2-4
V: TRBV13
size: many
D: NA
DNA: TGTGCCAGCAGCTTAGGCGCGTTGTGGAGAGCCAAAAACATTCAGTACTTC
CDR3: CASSLGALWRAKNIQYF

J: TRBJ2-1
V: TRBV3-1
size: few
D: NA
DNA: TGTGCCAGCAGCCAAGGCCCCGGGGGTCAGTTCTTC
CDR3: CASSQGPGGQFF

J: TRBJ2-1
V: TRBV5-1
size: NA
D: TRBD2
DNA: TGCGCCAGCACCCACAGCGGGGGGCCCTACAATGAGCAGTTCTTC
CDR3: CASTHSGGPYNEQFF